This T cell receptor (beta chain) is from a study of T cell responses to AZD1222 COVID-19 vaccine. Study-wide results and caveats: Reports indicate that nearly half of spike-specific TCRs are directed at unmutated variant regions. Clonal diversity was possibly underestimated, and the donors were mostly white British, with more females. Regions 160-218 and 743-854 held dominance among vaccine-associated CD4 TCRs, which spanned spike. Seropositive status at baseline applied to only five to seven AZD1222 recipients.

A note on this clone: Its target is unknown.

CDR3 length: 15 residues. V trimming: 6 bases; J trimming: 1 base; junction bases outside the gene matches: 3. Germline CDR1 is LGHNA and CDR2 is YNFKEQ. Sequencing used immunoSEQ multiplex PCR; TCRdb keeps in-frame clones, though not all of them. The sample holds 80,000 or so clones, approximately 90% seen once. The J gene is TRBJ2-1, the V gene TRBV4-2; 10 bases are a match to TRBD1. The specimen was peripheral blood, collected on day 0 of AZD1222 vaccination. The sequence derives from an adult in good health. CDR3 in amino acids: CASRGDRGSYNEQFF. The CDR3 nucleotides are TGTGCCAGCAGGGGGGACAGGGGATCCTACAATGAGCAGTTCTTC.